This T cell receptor beta chain was found in a study of shared T cell receptors in the human thymus. The data were produced by immunoSEQ multiplex PCR, yet TCRdb's version contains in-frame clones alone and is incomplete. The data contain 540,000 or so clones, approximately 78% of them singletons. Looked up from germline, CDR1 is SGHRS and CDR2 is YFSETQ. Trimming pared 4 bases from V and 1 base from J, leaving 6 bases between. The CDR3 has 13 residues. This sample also appeared in a second study, on human thymus T cells. That paper states: Those donating were healthy Finnish infants in corrective surgery for congenital heart defects. Obtained as resections during corrective heart surgery, the thymus tissue was then studied.

Sequencing was done on a sample of thymocytes. The origin of this receptor is a boy under three years old with a congenital heart defect. The chain carries TRBV5-1 and TRBJ2-4; D perhaps matches TRBD2 (6 bases). CDR3 protein: CASSGGAKNIQYF. In nucleotides, the CDR3 is TGCGCCAGCAGCGGGGGGGCCAAAAACATTCAGTACTTC.